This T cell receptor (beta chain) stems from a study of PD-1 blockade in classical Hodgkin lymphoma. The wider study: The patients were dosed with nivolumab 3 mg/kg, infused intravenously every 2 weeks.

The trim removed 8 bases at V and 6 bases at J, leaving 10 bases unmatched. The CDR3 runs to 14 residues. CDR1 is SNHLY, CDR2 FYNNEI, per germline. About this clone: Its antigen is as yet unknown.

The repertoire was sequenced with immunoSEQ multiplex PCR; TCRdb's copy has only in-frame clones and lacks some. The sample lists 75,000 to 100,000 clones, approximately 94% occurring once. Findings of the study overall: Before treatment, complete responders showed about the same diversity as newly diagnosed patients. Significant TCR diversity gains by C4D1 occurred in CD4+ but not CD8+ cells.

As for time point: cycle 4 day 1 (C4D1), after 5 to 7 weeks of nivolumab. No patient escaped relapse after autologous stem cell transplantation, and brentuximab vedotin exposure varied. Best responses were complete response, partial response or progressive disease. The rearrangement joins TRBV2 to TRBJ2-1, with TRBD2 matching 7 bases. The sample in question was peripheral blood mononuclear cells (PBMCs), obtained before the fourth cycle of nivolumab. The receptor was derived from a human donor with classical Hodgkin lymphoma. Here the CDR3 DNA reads TGTGCCAGCCCTATAGCGGGTATCCTCAATGAGCAGTTCTTC. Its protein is CASPIAGILNEQFF.